This paragraph covers one T cell receptor (beta chain) sequence. This record comes from a study of blood T cell repertoires in COVID-19. Study overall: Acute and convalescent COVID-19 specimens originated in the United States, Italy and Spain.

Germline V lookup: CDR1 LGHDT, CDR2 YNNKEL (reference sequence). The CDR3 has 16 residues. With 0 bases removed from V and 9 bases from J, the gap between germline ends came to 18 bases. Authors' processing steps: How many nucleated cells were present was estimated from reference gene primer amplification. TCRdb's table, derived via immunoSEQ multiplex PCR, lists solely in-frame clones and lacks some. V and J calls plus clone size are reproduced from that table; the DNA served to infer D and trimming. In the table there are tens of thousands of clones, 75% to 95% of which are singletons. The sequencing sample was made of peripheral blood. The chain carries TRBV3-1 (or the pseudogene TRBV3-2) and TRBJ2-1; D might be TRBD2 (6 bases). This clonotype originated in a woman aged 45-60 years in a cohort sampled during active COVID-19. CDR3 DNA sequence: TGTGCCAGCAGCCAAGATTGGGGAGGACCACGGGGTGAGCAGTTCTTC. Translating it yields CASSQDWGGPRGEQFF.